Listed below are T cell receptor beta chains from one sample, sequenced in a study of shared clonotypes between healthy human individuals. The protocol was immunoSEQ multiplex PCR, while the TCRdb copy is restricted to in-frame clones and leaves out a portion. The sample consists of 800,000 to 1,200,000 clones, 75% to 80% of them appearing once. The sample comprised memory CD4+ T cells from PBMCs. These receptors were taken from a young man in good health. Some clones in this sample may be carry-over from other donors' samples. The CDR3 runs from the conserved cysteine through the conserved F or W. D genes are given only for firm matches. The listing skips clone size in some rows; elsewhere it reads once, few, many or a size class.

CASSPSGRNTGELFF | TGCGCCAGCAGCCCTAGCGGTAGGAACACCGGGGAGCTGTTTTTT | - | TRBV5-1 | TRBD2 | TRBJ2-2
CASSPAGGRETQYF | TGTGCCAGCAGCCCGGCGGGGGGCCGGGAGACCCAGTACTTC | - | TRBV28 | TRBD2 | TRBJ2-5
CASSLLGTVDTQYF | TGTGCCAGCAGCTTATTGGGTACAGTAGATACGCAGTATTTT | - | TRBV7-3 | - | TRBJ2-3
CAWNVGWGHTEAFF | TGTGCCTGGAACGTAGGGTGGGGGCACACTGAAGCTTTCTTT | - | TRBV30 | - | TRBJ1-1
CASSQDVKNGQFF | TGTGCCAGCAGCCAAGATGTAAAGAATGGGCAGTTCTTC | - | TRBV4-2 | - | TRBJ2-1
CASSLGLANQQYF | TGTGCCAGCAGCTTAGGACTCGCTAACCAGCAGTACTTC | - | TRBV11-2 | - | TRBJ2-7
CASSPGLATEAFF | TGTGCCAGCTCACCGGGTCTTGCTACTGAAGCTTTCTTT | - | TRBV18 | - | TRBJ1-1
CASSFAFNAEETQYF | TGCGCCAGCAGCTTTGCCTTTAACGCTGAAGAGACCCAGTACTTC | - | TRBV5-1 | - | TRBJ2-5
CASSIFQGGADTQYF | TGTGCCAGTAGTATATTCCAGGGTGGGGCAGATACGCAGTATTTT | few | TRBV19 | - | TRBJ2-3
CASSRNAGGNGPQHF | TGCGCCAGCAGCCGGAACGCAGGGGGGAATGGGCCCCAGCATTTT | - | TRBV4-1 | TRBD1 | TRBJ1-5
CASSLERRSRAYEQYF | TGTGCCAGCAGCTTAGAGCGGCGGAGTCGGGCCTACGAGCAGTACTTC | - | TRBV11-2 | - | TRBJ2-7
CASSPHSGNQPQHF | TGTGCCAGCAGTCCCCACAGTGGCAATCAGCCCCAGCATTTT | - | TRBV28 | - | TRBJ1-5